One TCR beta chain is described in this entry. These data originate in a study of control samples from healthy donors and cancer patients. The CDR3 contains 16 residues. Trimming removed 3 bases at V and 4 bases at J, with 15 bases between. The germline V gene encodes CDR1 MDHEN and CDR2 SYDVKM. Only in-frame clones appear in the TCRdb table, and some are missing; sequencing was by immunoSEQ multiplex PCR. The table lists 100,000 to 150,000 clones, about 87% of them singletons. This receptor was taken from a man between 60 and 70 years old in good health. Sequenced input: blood. This chain uses TRBV28 with TRBJ1-4; D gene uncertain. The CDR3 here is CASSFSRHNSNEKLFF. The CDR3 region has the DNA TGTGCCAGCAGTTTCTCGAGACACAATAGTAATGAAAAACTGTTTTTT.